The 27 T cell receptor beta chains below all came from one sample that was sequenced in a study of response to subunit inactivated influenza vaccine. One entry per CDR3 protein results from TCRdb running MiXCR on the RT-PCR reads. This table holds around 580,000 distinct CDR3 sequences, around 15% found once. The specimen comprised PBMCs from blood, sampled roughly 12 days after vaccination. The source of these receptors is a man aged 50-59 years who received an inactivated influenza vaccine.

The chain couples TRBV7-2 to TRBJ1-2, with D possibly TRBD1 on 6 matching bases. CDR1 is SGHTA and CDR2 is FQGNSA in the germline V gene. Trimming stripped 5 bases from V and 5 bases from J, with 18 bases between. The CDR3 has 15 amino acids. The CDR3, as DNA: TGTGCCAGCAGCGTTGGGACATCGGAGAATTATGGCTACACCTTC. Translating it yields CASSVGTSENYGYTF.

V usage is TRBV4-3 and J usage is TRBJ2-2; no definite D call. Germline CDR1 LGHNA, CDR2 YSLEER. The V gene lost 4 bases and the J gene lost 6 bases, with 9 bases spanning the gap. CDR3 size: 13 residues. Here the CDR3 reads CASSRVLPGELFF. DNA for the CDR3: TGCGCCAGCAGCCGCGTCTTACCCGGGGAGCTGTTTTTT.

Only a few counts were recorded for this clonotype. J is TRBJ2-3 and V is TRBV20-1; possibly TRBD1 or TRBD2 for D (5 bases each). V lost 0 bases and J lost 3, with 19 bases in between. This CDR3 spans 17 amino acids. Germline CDR1 DFQATT, CDR2 SNEGSKA (reference sequence). The CDR3 loop is CSARDPEAGSLTDTQYF. The CDR3 coding sequence is TGCAGTGCTAGAGATCCGGAGGCAGGGTCTTTGACAGATACGCAGTATTTT.

This clonotype has only a few counts. An end of the junction differs from the germline gene, which may be a read error. The chain combines TRBV11-2 with TRBJ2-1; D is ambiguous. Looked up from germline, CDR1 is SGHAT and CDR2 is FQNNGV. This CDR3 has 11 residues. CDR3 bases: TGTGCCAGCAGGTTAGGAAATGAGCAGTTCTTC. It codes for CASRLGNEQFF.

This sequence joins TRBV12-3 or TRBV12-4 and TRBJ2-1; D may be TRBD1 (5 bases). V was clipped by 3 bases and J by 8 bases, with 14 bases between them. The CDR3 length is 14 residues. The chain's CDR3 is CASSLGTGGYEQFF. The CDR3 DNA reads as TGTGCCAGCAGTTTGGGAACAGGTGGCTATGAGCAGTTCTTC.

This sequence joins TRBV7-2 and TRBJ2-3; D gene ambiguous. CDR1 is SGHTA, CDR2 FQGNSA, per germline. The CDR3 is 13 amino acids. The V and J ends lost 3 bases and 3 bases respectively, with 7 bases between them. In nucleotides, the CDR3 is TGTGCCAGCAGCTTCCTTAGGACAGATACGCAGTATTTT. Its translation: CASSFLRTDTQYF.

This clonotype has a count of ten or more. V is TRBV24-1 and J is TRBJ2-1; D remains unclear. Germline lookup yields CDR1 KGHDR and CDR2 SFDVKD. This CDR3 region has 16 residues. Trimming cost V 6 bases and J 3 bases, with 17 bases left between them. CDR3 nucleotides: TGTGCCACCAGTCCTACCGGAAGGACGATCTACAATGAGCAGTTCTTC. As protein: CATSPTGRTIYNEQFF.

This clonotype appeared many times. The J gene is TRBJ1-5, the V gene TRBV7-2, with D uncertain. Looked up from germline, CDR1 is SGHTA and CDR2 is FQGNSA. The CDR3 length is 13 residues. The ends were cut back, 1 base at V and 4 bases at J, with 5 bases in the middle. For the CDR3, the DNA is TGTGCCAGCAGCTTAGGGCAGAATCAGCCCCAGCATTTT. This sequence encodes CASSLGQNQPQHF.

The chain carries TRBV3-1 and TRBJ1-4, with TRBD1 matching over 9 bases. The V segment lost 4 bases and the J segment 8 bases; nucleotides outside the gene matches: 8. Germline CDR1 is LGHDT and CDR2 is YNNKEL (reference sequence). This CDR3 comprises 15 residues. CDR3 sequence reads: CASSPRTGAEEKLFF. CDR3 nucleotides: TGTGCCAGCAGCCCCCGGACAGGGGCGGAAGAAAAACTGTTTTTT.

There are many counts of this clonotype. This chain uses TRBV20-1 with TRBJ2-7, with 9 nucleotides matching TRBD2. V lost 2 bases to trimming and J lost 0 bases; unmatched junction nucleotides: 8. The CDR3 consists of 16 residues. Germline CDR1 reads DFQATT; CDR2 reads SNEGSKA (reference sequence). This CDR3 is CSARTPAGGFSYEQYF. CDR3 nucleotide sequence: TGCAGTGCTAGAACGCCAGCGGGAGGTTTCTCCTACGAGCAGTACTTC.

This clonotype was recorded many times. The V and J genes are TRBV4-1 and TRBJ1-1; a weak D match, TRBD1 (6 bases). CDR1 is MGHRA, CDR2 YSYEKL, per germline. This CDR3 contains 14 residues. Trimming removed 2 bases at V and 0 bases at J, with 7 bases between. The CDR3 loop reads CASSQNRVNTEAFF. The CDR3 DNA is TGCGCCAGCAGCCAAAACAGGGTGAACACTGAAGCTTTCTTT.

This clonotype was counted a few times. This chain links TRBV3-1 with TRBJ1-2; tentative D call: TRBD1 (5 bases). V was shortened by 0 bases and J by 6 bases, with 17 bases between the two germline ends. The CDR3 has 16 amino acids. Germline CDR1 and CDR2: LGHDT and YNNKEL (reference sequence). CDR3 amino acids: CASSQEPTTQGDGYTF. CDR3 nucleotide sequence: TGTGCCAGCAGCCAAGAGCCGACCACCCAGGGAGATGGCTACACCTTC. Using reference TRBV3-1 and TRBJ1-2 for the parts outside the CDR3, the full variable domain is DTAVSQTPKYLVTQMGNDKSIKCEQNLGHDTMYWYKQDSKKFLKIMFSYNNKELIINETVPNRFSPKSPDKAHLNLHINSLELGDSAVYFCASSQEPTTQGDGYTFGSGTRLTVV.

This clonotype has a handful of counts. The chain combines TRBV28 with TRBJ2-3, with TRBD1 identical over 7 bases. CDR1 and CDR2 (germline): MDHEN, SYDVKM. The CDR3 loop spans 16 amino acids. Unmatched junction bases numbered 15, after V lost 6 bases and J lost 6 bases. The CDR3 region is CASSPAGTADSDTQYF. The CDR3 coding sequence is TGTGCCAGCAGCCCCGCCGGGACAGCTGACTCGGATACGCAGTATTTT.

The gene calls are TRBV27 and TRBJ2-7; TRBD1 is a possible D gene (5 bases). Germline V gene lookup returns CDR1 MNHEY and CDR2 SMNVEV (reference sequence). The CDR3 is 13 amino acids. With 6 bases removed from V and 0 bases from J, the gap between germline ends came to 9 bases. CDR3 nucleotide sequence: TGTGCCAGCAGCATACAGGCCTCCTACGAGCAGTACTTC. It codes for CASSIQASYEQYF.

J is TRBJ2-5 and V is TRBV24-1; D uncertain. The germline CDR1 and CDR2 sequences are KGHDR and SFDVKD. V was shortened by 3 bases and J by 3 bases, with 4 bases between the two germline ends. The CDR3 sequence is 12 residues long. The CDR3 coding sequence is TGTGCCACCAGTGATGTGGAAGAGACCCAGTACTTC. Amino acids: CATSDVEETQYF.

V and J are TRBV15 and TRBJ2-1; no clear D. Germline V gene lookup returns CDR1 LNHNV and CDR2 YYDKDF (reference sequence). The CDR3 has 15 residues. Trimming removed 3 bases at V and 7 bases at J, with 16 bases between. The DNA for the CDR3 is TGTGCCACCAGCAGTGGTCCATGGGTCGGGAATGAGCAGTTCTTC. Translation: CATSSGPWVGNEQFF.

Only a few counts were recorded for this clonotype. The rearrangement joins TRBV29-1 to TRBJ1-5; D uncertain. The CDR3 extends over 13 amino acids. Germline CDR1 reads SQVTM; CDR2 reads ANQGSEA. The germline V and J ends were trimmed by 5 bases and 2 bases, with 10 bases remaining between them. The CDR3 region has the DNA TGCAGCGTTATGGAGGGAGGCAATCAGCCCCAGCATTTT. The encoded protein is CSVMEGGNQPQHF.

There are a few counts of this clonotype. The chain is built from TRBV12-3 or TRBV12-4 and TRBJ2-2; 11 bases are a match to TRBD2. The CDR3 covers 18 residues. The J segment lost 7 bases and the V segment lost 2 bases, leaving 12 bases of the junction unmatched. CDR3: CASSLPRASGGFGGELFF. The CDR3 DNA reads TGTGCCAGCAGTTTACCCCGGGCTAGCGGGGGGTTTGGCGGGGAGCTGTTTTTT.

The rearrangement links TRBV12-3 or TRBV12-4 to TRBJ2-4; perhaps D is TRBD1 or TRBD2 (5 bases each). The length of the CDR3 is 14 residues. V was trimmed by 4 bases and J by 6 bases, leaving 13 bases between them. CDR3 DNA sequence: TGTGCCAGCAGTTCAATACGGGGCCCAAACATTCAGTACTTC. Encoded protein: CASSSIRGPNIQYF.

The table lists this clonotype with many counts. The V gene is TRBV20-1, the J gene TRBJ2-1; 7 bases align to TRBD2. Per the germline V gene, CDR1 is DFQATT and CDR2 is SNEGSKA (reference sequence). This CDR3 comprises 15 residues. V was pared by 1 base and J by 0 bases, with 3 bases of the junction left unmatched. The CDR3 DNA follows: TGCAGTGCTAGAGGTCTAGCGGCCTCCTACAATGAGCAGTTCTTC. This gives the protein CSARGLAASYNEQFF.

This clonotype was observed a handful of times. This chain joins TRBV4-2 and TRBJ1-2, with D tentatively TRBD1 (5 bases). V was clipped by 0 bases and J by 7 bases, with 15 bases between them. The CDR3 is 15 amino acids. Germline CDR1 is LGHNA and CDR2 is YNFKEQ. The CDR3 here is CASSQDGRGSRGYTF. CDR3 sequence (DNA): TGTGCCAGCAGCCAAGATGGAAGGGGCTCGCGTGGCTACACCTTC.

This clonotype was counted a few times. The junction does not match germline at one end; this may be a read error. This rearrangement joins TRBV12-3 or TRBV12-4 to TRBJ2-3; D unclear. The CDR3 length is 13 residues. As DNA, the CDR3 is TGTGCCAGCAGTTTATACGACACAGATACACAGTATTTT. It yields the protein CASSLYDTDTQYF.

This clonotype was observed a few times. This sequence joins TRBV15 and TRBJ1-2, with 7 positions matching TRBD1. Germline V gene sequence: CDR1 LNHNV, CDR2 YYDKDF (reference sequence). This CDR3 comprises 13 residues. V was clipped by 3 bases and J by 4 bases; unmatched bases: 2. CDR3 protein: CATSRGTVYGYTF. The CDR3 DNA reads as TGTGCCACCAGCAGGGGGACAGTCTATGGCTACACCTTC.

This clonotype was detected many times. This chain joins TRBV5-6 and TRBJ2-2; tentatively, D is TRBD2 (6 bases). CDR3 size: 15 residues. Germline V gene data show CDR1 as SGHDT and CDR2 as YYEEEE. Trimming pared 0 bases from V and 6 bases from J, leaving 12 bases between. This CDR3 reads CASSLGGTMSGELFF. DNA for the CDR3: TGTGCCAGCAGCTTGGGCGGGACCATGTCCGGGGAGCTGTTTTTT.

The genes are TRBV10-2 and TRBJ1-1, with 7 bases identical to TRBD1. V was clipped by 4 bases and J by 0 bases; unmatched bases: 5. This CDR3 spans 15 amino acids. Germline assignment: CDR1 WSHSY and CDR2 SAAADI. The CDR3 DNA reads as TGCGCCAGCAGTGCCCTCAGGGGGATGAACACTGAAGCTTTCTTT. This sequence encodes CASSALRGMNTEAFF.

The CDR3 here is CASMALRAATQYF. CDR3 in DNA: TGTGCCAGCATGGCCCTACGCGCTGCGACCCAGTACTTC. The chain is built from TRBV2 and TRBJ2-5; D is unresolved. Germline CDR1 is SNHLY and CDR2 is FYNNEI. The V end lost 7 bases, the J end lost 7 bases, and 16 bases lay between the germline ends. The CDR3 length is 13 residues.

This clonotype appeared many times. The rearrangement uses TRBV7-9 and TRBJ2-3; D is uncertain. Germline V gene data show CDR1 as SEHNR and CDR2 as FQNEAQ (reference sequence). This CDR3 is built from 12 residues. Deletions cut 0 bases from V and 4 bases from J, with 2 bases between. CDR3 loop: CASSLASDTQYF. The CDR3 nucleotides are TGTGCCAGCAGCTTAGCTTCAGATACGCAGTATTTT.